A selection of T cell receptor beta chains follows, all from one sample in a study of OX40 agonist ivuxolimab in advanced cancers. Sequencing was performed with immunoSEQ multiplex PCR; in TCRdb, only in-frame clones are kept and a portion is missing. The repertoire holds some 98,000 clones, around 87% seen once, with over 0.3% in the top ten. The material was CD4+ or CD8+ T cells sorted from blood, obtained in a trial of the OX40 agonist ivuxolimab. The origin of the receptors is an adult with an advanced solid tumor such as melanoma, head and neck, liver or kidney cancer. Each CDR3 is given with its conserved first and last residue. D genes are given only for firm matches. A clone size is listed for some rows: how often the clone was seen (once, few, many), or a class if it is expanded.

J: TRBJ1-3; size: .; V: TRBV9; D: TRBD1; DNA: TGTGCCAGCAGCGCCCCCGGGACAGGGTCTTTCTCCTCTGGAAACACCATATATTTT; CDR3: CASSAPGTGSFSSGNTIYF
J: TRBJ1-3; size: .; V: TRBV6-1; D: TRBD1; DNA: TGTGCCAGCAGGGCGGTACAGGGGGGTGGAAACACCATATATTTT; CDR3: CASRAVQGGGNTIYF
J: TRBJ1-4; size: .; V: TRBV2; D: .; DNA: TGTGCCACCCTCTTGGGAGGTTTCAGTGAAAAACTGTTTTTT; CDR3: CATLLGGFSEKLFF
J: TRBJ1-1; size: .; V: TRBV6-5; D: .; DNA: TGTGCCAGCAGTTACAGCCTGAACACTGAAGCTTTCTTT; CDR3: CASSYSLNTEAFF
J: TRBJ1-3; size: .; V: TRBV19; D: TRBD1; DNA: TGTGCCAGTAGTAGCCTCGTGGGACAGGGTAGCGGAAACACCATATATTTT; CDR3: CASSSLVGQGSGNTIYF
J: TRBJ2-1; size: .; V: TRBV19; D: TRBD1; DNA: TGTGCCAGTAGTATGAGCGGGCGAGCAGGGGGCGAGGCTGGTAGTTTGAGCTCCTACAATGAGCAGTTCTTC; CDR3: CASSMSGRAGGEAGSLSSYNEQFF
J: TRBJ2-2; size: .; V: TRBV19; D: TRBD1; DNA: TGTGCCACTCCGGGACAGGGGAACACCGGGGAGCTGTTTTTT; CDR3: CATPGQGNTGELFF
J: TRBJ2-5; size: .; V: TRBV5-4; D: TRBD2; DNA: TGTGCCAGCAGCTTCCGGACTAGCGGGGGGGAGACCCAGTACTTC; CDR3: CASSFRTSGGETQYF
J: TRBJ2-1; size: once; V: TRBV18; D: TRBD1; DNA: TGTGCCAGCTCACTCGGACAGGGGGTTAGGAATGAGCAGTTCTTC; CDR3: CASSLGQGVRNEQFF
J: TRBJ2-3; size: .; V: TRBV5-4; D: .; DNA: TGTGCCAGCAGCCCCGGCCGACAGTCAGATACGCAGTATTTT; CDR3: CASSPGRQSDTQYF